Listed here are 27 T cell receptor beta chains from one sample, sequenced in a study of T cells after yellow fever vaccination. MiXCR, applied by TCRdb to the 5' RACE reads, yields one record per CDR3 protein. The data show some 120,000 distinct CDR3 sequences, about 8.8% seen once. Material: CD8+ T cells sorted from PBMCs, obtained on the day of the yellow fever booster vaccination. The receptors were gathered from a young man who received the YFV17D yellow fever vaccine.

Many counts were recorded for this clonotype. The chain joins TRBV4-2 to TRBJ2-7, with 7 bases fitting TRBD1. Germline lookup yields CDR1 LGHNA and CDR2 YNFKEQ. The CDR3 loop spans 14 amino acids. The ends lost 1 base at V and 0 bases at J; junction bases unmatched: 0. CDR3 sequence reads: CASSQGDSSYEQYF. The CDR3 coding sequence is TGTGCCAGCAGCCAAGGGGACAGCTCCTACGAGCAGTACTTC.

This clonotype was recorded many times. This rearrangement joins TRBV6-2 or TRBV6-3 to TRBJ1-1, with D unresolved. This CDR3 region has 13 residues. Per the germline V gene, CDR1 is MNHEY and CDR2 is SVGEGT. With 4 bases removed from V and 6 bases from J, the gap between germline ends came to 12 bases. CDR3 sequence: CASSLGGGAEAFF. In nucleotides, the CDR3 is TGTGCCAGCAGTTTGGGCGGTGGAGCTGAAGCTTTCTTT.

There are a few counts of this clonotype. The CDR3 DNA sequence: TGTGCCAGCAGTGGGGAGGGGGACCTCTATGGCTACACCTTC. Translated: CASSGEGDLYGYTF. The rearrangement uses TRBV28 and TRBJ1-2, with D maybe TRBD1 (6 bases). The CDR3 runs 14 residues. Per the germline V gene, CDR1 is MDHEN and CDR2 is SYDVKM. Trimming shortened V by 5 bases and J by 4 bases, and 14 bases separated the two germline ends.

This clonotype was seen more than once but under ten times. The gene calls are TRBV5-1 and TRBJ2-3; 12 bases align to TRBD1. The CDR3 runs 16 residues. The V gene end was trimmed by 4 bases and the J gene end by 5 bases; junction bases not matched to a gene: 8. Per germline, CDR1 SGHRS and CDR2 YFSETQ. The CDR3 here is CASSMGQGALGDTQYF. Here the CDR3 DNA reads TGCGCCAGCAGCATGGGACAGGGGGCATTAGGAGATACGCAGTATTTT.

The rearrangement uses TRBV6-2 or TRBV6-3 and TRBJ1-5; D is ambiguous. Trimming removed 8 bases at V and 5 bases at J, with 16 bases between. The CDR3 runs 14 residues. CDR1 is MNHEY, CDR2 SVGEGT, per germline. The chain's CDR3 is CASPDAVPHQPQHF. DNA of the CDR3: TGTGCCAGCCCGGATGCGGTCCCCCATCAGCCCCAGCATTTT.

This clonotype was detected a few times. The rearrangement uses TRBV24-1 and TRBJ2-2; no clear D gene. V was trimmed by 9 bases and J by 8 bases, leaving 12 bases between them. The CDR3 contains 12 residues. Germline V gives CDR1 KGHDR, CDR2 SFDVKD. CDR3: CATRPATGELFF. The CDR3 nucleotides are TGTGCCACCCGCCCGGCTACTGGGGAGCTGTTTTTT.

The gene calls are TRBV4-1 and TRBJ1-1; no firm D call. The CDR3 spans 11 residues. The V gene lost 2 bases and the J gene lost 11 bases, with 9 bases spanning the gap. CDR1 is MGHRA and CDR2 is YSYEKL in the germline V gene. In DNA form, the CDR3 reads TGCGCCAGCAGCCAAAGTGGTTCGGCTTTCTTT. The encoded protein is CASSQSGSAFF.

There are a few counts of this clonotype. V gene TRBV27 combines with J gene TRBJ1-2; tentative D call: TRBD1 (5 bases). Germline V lookup: CDR1 MNHEY, CDR2 SMNVEV (reference sequence). V was cut by 6 bases and J by 4 bases, with 12 bases left in between. There are 13 residues in the CDR3. The CDR3 coding sequence is TGTGCCAGCAGCTCGCAGGGAGCCTATGGCTACACCTTC. Amino acids: CASSSQGAYGYTF.

V usage is TRBV7-2 and J usage is TRBJ1-3; no firm D call. CDR3 length: 16 residues. Per the germline V gene, CDR1 is SGHTA and CDR2 is FQGNSA. V dropped 2 bases and J dropped 0 bases, with 11 bases sitting between them. The CDR3 loop is CASSLISGPSGNTIYF. CDR3 DNA: TGTGCCAGCAGCTTAATATCCGGGCCCTCTGGAAACACCATATATTTT.

This clonotype has a count of ten or more. The CDR3 coding sequence is TGTGCCAGCAGCATTGGAGGCTTGGGGGTAGGGGAGACCCAGTACTTC. Translating gives CASSIGGLGVGETQYF. This chain links TRBV27 with TRBJ2-5; D tentatively reads TRBD1 or TRBD2 (5 bases each). This CDR3 is 16 amino acids long. Germline V lookup: CDR1 MNHEY, CDR2 SMNVEV (reference sequence). V was trimmed by 6 bases and J by 5 bases, leaving 22 bases between them.

This clonotype was found a few times. The V and J genes are TRBV4-3 and TRBJ1-5, with D uncertain. Trimming stripped 0 bases from V and 0 bases from J, with 12 bases between. The CDR3 covers 17 residues. Germline V gene sequence: CDR1 LGHNA, CDR2 YSLEER. In DNA form, the CDR3 reads TGCGCCAGCAGCCAAGATTGGGCAGGTTATAGCAATCAGCCCCAGCATTTT. It yields the protein CASSQDWAGYSNQPQHF.

The table lists this clonotype with a few counts. This chain links TRBV12-3 or TRBV12-4 with TRBJ1-3, with D possibly being TRBD1 (6 bases). V lost 4 bases to trimming and J lost 3 bases, with 13 bases between them. CDR3 length: 15 residues. The CDR3 sequence: CASSSRGAVGNTIYF. The CDR3 bases are TGTGCCAGCAGTTCGCGGGGGGCGGTTGGAAACACCATATATTTT.

The chain carries TRBV12-3 or TRBV12-4 and TRBJ2-3; tentative D call: TRBD2 (5 bases). CDR3 size: 15 residues. Between the trimmed V and J ends, which lost 7 bases and 1 base, there was a span of 15 bases. The CDR3 nucleotides are TGTGCCAGCACCGGGCGGGCTAAACGCACAGATACGCAGTATTTT. It translates to CASTGRAKRTDTQYF.

The gene calls are TRBV6-6 and TRBJ1-1, with D maybe TRBD1 (5 bases). Germline CDR1 reads MNHNY; CDR2 reads SVGAGI (reference sequence). V dropped 5 bases and J dropped 0 bases, with 13 bases sitting between them. The CDR3 length is 15 residues. In nucleotides, the CDR3 is TGTGCCAGCAGTCCTCTGACGGACATGAACACTGAAGCTTTCTTT. Translated, it gives CASSPLTDMNTEAFF.

This clonotype was seen more than once but under ten times. J is TRBJ2-2 and V is TRBV7-2; the match to TRBD2 covers 7 bases. Germline V gene data show CDR1 as SGHTA and CDR2 as FQGNSA. V lost 4 bases and J lost 2; bases outside the gene matches: 10. CDR3 length: 17 residues. CDR3 nucleotides: TGTGCCAGCAGCTCCCCCCCGGGGACTATTAACACCGGGGAGCTGTTTTTT. This gives the protein CASSSPPGTINTGELFF.

This clonotype was detected a few times. Compared with germline, one end of the junction differs, possibly owing to a read error. The genes are TRBV15 and TRBJ1-3; the D is unclear. Germline CDR1 is LNHNV and CDR2 is YYDKDF (reference sequence). The CDR3 spans 12 residues. The CDR3 reads CATSRAGNTIYF. CDR3 sequence (DNA): TGTGCCACCAGCAGAGCTGGGAACACCATATATTTT.

In its sample, this clonotype was seen a few times. This chain joins TRBV12-3 or TRBV12-4 and TRBJ2-6, with D possibly being TRBD1 (6 bases). This CDR3 is built from 15 residues. Trimming stripped 6 bases from V and 4 bases from J, with 13 bases between. CDR3 residues: CASSPTGNGANVLTF. The CDR3 region has the DNA TGTGCCAGCAGCCCCACAGGGAACGGGGCCAACGTCCTGACTTTC.

This clonotype was seen at least ten times. This chain links TRBV5-1 with TRBJ2-3; possible D gene TRBD2, 6 bases. The germline CDR1 and CDR2 sequences are SGHRS and YFSETQ. This CDR3 is 15 amino acids long. Trimming took 0 bases from V and 0 from J, leaving 8 bases between them. The CDR3 DNA follows: TGCGCCAGCAGCTTGGGTCTAGCGAGCACAGATACGCAGTATTTT. Encoded protein: CASSLGLASTDTQYF.

This clonotype was counted a few times. This chain joins TRBV6-5 and TRBJ2-1, with D maybe TRBD2 (7 bases). The CDR3 covers 16 residues. V lost 2 bases, J lost 1 base, and 12 bases lay in between. CDR1 is MNHEY, CDR2 SVGAGI, per germline. As DNA, the CDR3 is TGTGCCAGCAGTTACGGGGAGGGGGTTTCCTACAATGAGCAGTTCTTC. Its translation is CASSYGEGVSYNEQFF.

This clonotype came up a few times. The chain carries TRBV29-1 and TRBJ2-5; 8 bases fit TRBD1. J was trimmed by 4 bases and V by 4 bases; bases with no gene match: 8. The CDR3 length is 14 residues. Germline V gene sequence: CDR1 SQVTM, CDR2 ANQGSEA. Written as DNA, the CDR3 is TGCAGCGTTGTTTCTTCAGGGGGCGGAGAGACCCAGTACTTC. This gives the protein CSVVSSGGGETQYF.

This clonotype appeared a few times. The chain employs TRBV6-5 and TRBJ2-2; possibly TRBD1 for D (6 bases). The CDR3 runs to 18 residues. The V end lost 0 bases, the J end lost 7 bases, and 21 bases lay between the germline ends. Germline V gene lookup returns CDR1 MNHEY and CDR2 SVGAGI. Written as DNA, the CDR3 is TGTGCCAGCAGTTACTCGAGCCCACCTGGGGGCGAAGGCGGGGAGCTGTTTTTT. Protein: CASSYSSPPGGEGGELFF.

In this sample, this clonotype turned up a few times. The J gene is TRBJ1-5, the V gene TRBV19; 7 nucleotides line up with TRBD1. Germline V gene lookup returns CDR1 LNHDA and CDR2 SQIVND (reference sequence). V lost 3 bases, J lost 4 bases, and 6 bases stayed unmatched. This CDR3 is 15 amino acids long. The CDR3 region is CASSITGARNQPQHF. DNA of the CDR3: TGTGCCAGTAGTATCACAGGGGCCAGAAATCAGCCCCAGCATTTT. The full variable domain, with the rest looked up from reference TRBV19 and TRBJ1-5, is DGGITQSPKYLFRKEGQNVTLSCEQNLNHDAMYWYRQDPGQGLRLIYYSQIVNDFQKGDIAEGYSVSREKKESFPLTVTSAQKNPTAFYLCASSITGARNQPQHFGDGTRLSIL.

V usage is TRBV2 and J usage is TRBJ2-7; no reliable D call. Germline CDR1 SNHLY, CDR2 FYNNEI. V was pared by 2 bases and J by 1 base, with 6 bases between. This CDR3 spans 13 amino acids. The CDR3 nucleotides read TGTGCCAGCAGTGAAATAGGGTCCTACGAGCAGTACTTC. Translation: CASSEIGSYEQYF.

This clonotype came up a few times. The chain combines TRBV7-9 with TRBJ2-2; D not resolved. The CDR3 has 16 residues. Trimming removed 5 bases from V and 6 bases from J, with 19 bases in between. The germline gives CDR1 SEHNR, CDR2 FQNEAQ (reference sequence). In nucleotides, the CDR3 is TGTGCCAGCAGCCTCTGGTTATTTGGTCCACCCGGGGAGCTGTTTTTT. Amino acid sequence: CASSLWLFGPPGELFF.

This clonotype was observed a handful of times. The chain couples TRBV5-1 to TRBJ2-5, with D possibly TRBD2 on 5 matching bases. With 0 bases removed from V and 0 bases from J, the gap between germline ends came to 6 bases. Germline CDR1 is SGHRS and CDR2 is YFSETQ. The CDR3 covers 14 residues. Here the CDR3 reads CASSLGGHQETQYF. CDR3 nucleotides: TGCGCCAGCAGCTTGGGCGGGCACCAAGAGACCCAGTACTTC.

The V and J genes are TRBV6-2 or TRBV6-3 and TRBJ1-2, with D uncertain. Germline values: CDR1 MNHEY, CDR2 SVGEGT. The CDR3 has 17 amino acids. The V and J ends lost 6 bases and 3 bases respectively, with 23 bases between them. For the CDR3, the DNA is TGTGCCAGCAGACCCCCTCTGGACGCCCCGCTAGACTATGGCTACACCTTC. Protein sequence: CASRPPLDAPLDYGYTF.

This clonotype was picked up a small number of times. The J gene is TRBJ2-7, the V gene TRBV4-1; the D gene is possibly TRBD1 (6 bases). Trimming cost V 0 bases and J 3 bases, with 12 bases left between them. CDR1 and CDR2 from the germline V gene are MGHRA and YSYEKL. This CDR3 spans 15 amino acids. The CDR3 nucleotides are TGCGCCAGCAGCCAAGATTCGTCCAGGGGCTACGAGCAGTACTTC. Protein product: CASSQDSSRGYEQYF.